This T cell receptor beta chain was captured in a study of a mutant IDH1 vaccine in newly diagnosed glioma. General study points: Vaccine-induced immune responses were detected in approximately 93% of patients.

Noted time point: week 5, during vaccination. In every dose of vaccine, 300 ug of mutant IDH1 20-mer peptide was given alongside topical imiquimod. Germline V gives CDR1 MNHEY, CDR2 SMNVEV (reference sequence). This CDR3 contains 16 residues. V was clipped by 0 bases and J by 3 bases, with 15 bases between them. Some clones are missing from TCRdb's copy, which holds only in-frame ones; the method was immunoSEQ multiplex PCR. The table records some 25,000 clones, roughly 77% of them present only once. Comment on this clone: The antigen remains undetermined.

The sequences come from PBMCs, collected from a glioma patient whose treatment included an IDH1 peptide vaccine. The rearrangement joins TRBV27 to TRBJ2-7; a weak D match, TRBD1 (6 bases). The origin of this receptor is a man in his forties with glioma. The CDR3 sequence: CASSLSPTGENYEQYF. In DNA, the CDR3 is TGTGCCAGCAGTTTATCGCCGACAGGAGAGAACTACGAGCAGTACTTC.